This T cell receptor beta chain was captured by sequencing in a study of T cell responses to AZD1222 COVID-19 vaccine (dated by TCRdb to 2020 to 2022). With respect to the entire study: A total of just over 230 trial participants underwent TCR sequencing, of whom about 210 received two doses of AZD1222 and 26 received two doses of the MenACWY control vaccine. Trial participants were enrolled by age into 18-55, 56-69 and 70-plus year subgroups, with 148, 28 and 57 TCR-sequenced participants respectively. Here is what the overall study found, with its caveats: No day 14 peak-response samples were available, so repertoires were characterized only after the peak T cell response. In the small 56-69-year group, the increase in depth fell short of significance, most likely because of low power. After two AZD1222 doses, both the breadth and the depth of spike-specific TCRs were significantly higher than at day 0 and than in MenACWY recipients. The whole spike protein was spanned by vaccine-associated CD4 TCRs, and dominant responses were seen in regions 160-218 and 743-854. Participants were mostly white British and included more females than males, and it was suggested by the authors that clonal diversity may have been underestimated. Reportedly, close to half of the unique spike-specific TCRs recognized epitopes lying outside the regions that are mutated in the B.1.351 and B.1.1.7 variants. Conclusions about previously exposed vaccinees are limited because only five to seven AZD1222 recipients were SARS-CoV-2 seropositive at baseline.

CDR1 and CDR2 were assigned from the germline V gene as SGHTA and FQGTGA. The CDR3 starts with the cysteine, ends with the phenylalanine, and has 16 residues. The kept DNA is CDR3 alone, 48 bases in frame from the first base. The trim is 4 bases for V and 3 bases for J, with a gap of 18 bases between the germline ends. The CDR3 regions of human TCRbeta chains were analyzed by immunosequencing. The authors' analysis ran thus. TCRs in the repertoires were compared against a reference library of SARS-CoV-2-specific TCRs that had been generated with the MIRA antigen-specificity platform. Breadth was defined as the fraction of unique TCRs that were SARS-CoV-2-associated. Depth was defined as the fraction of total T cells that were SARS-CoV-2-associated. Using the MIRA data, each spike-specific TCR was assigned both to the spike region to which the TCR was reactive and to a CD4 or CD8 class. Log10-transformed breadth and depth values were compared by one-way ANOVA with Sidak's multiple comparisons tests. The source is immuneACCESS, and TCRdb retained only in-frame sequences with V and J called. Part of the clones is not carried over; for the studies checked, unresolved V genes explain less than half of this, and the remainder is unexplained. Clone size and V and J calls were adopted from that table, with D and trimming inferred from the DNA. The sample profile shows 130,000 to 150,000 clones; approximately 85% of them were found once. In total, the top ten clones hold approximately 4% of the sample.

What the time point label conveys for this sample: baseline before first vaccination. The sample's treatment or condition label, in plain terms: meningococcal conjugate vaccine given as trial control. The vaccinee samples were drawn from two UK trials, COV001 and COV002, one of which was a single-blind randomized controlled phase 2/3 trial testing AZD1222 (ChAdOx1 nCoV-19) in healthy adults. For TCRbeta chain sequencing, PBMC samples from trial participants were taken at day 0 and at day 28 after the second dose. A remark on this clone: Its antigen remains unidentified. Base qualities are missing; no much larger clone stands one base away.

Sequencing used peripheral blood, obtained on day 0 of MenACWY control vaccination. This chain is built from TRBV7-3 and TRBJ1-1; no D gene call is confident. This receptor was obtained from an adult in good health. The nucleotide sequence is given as TGTGCCAGCAGCTCCCAGCCGTACAGCCAATACACTGAAGCTTTCTTT. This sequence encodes CASSSQPYSQYTEAFF.